This T cell receptor (beta chain) was sequenced for a study of beta chain features in type 1 diabetes. A few counts support this clone. The study reverse transcribed the entire isolated RNA, so it sequenced expressed TCRB transcripts. The table came from immunoSEQ multiplex PCR; TCRdb's copy has only in-frame clones and leaves some out. There are tens of thousands of clones in the sample; about 32% occur only once, and 0.35% to 0.45% lies in the top ten. V dropped 7 bases and J dropped 1 base, with 11 bases sitting between them. Germline V gene data show CDR1 as MNHEY and CDR2 as SVGAGI. This CDR3 comprises 13 residues.

The sequence derives from a woman aged 18-29 years in good health. Sequenced input: stem cell memory CD4+ T cells from blood. The gene calls are TRBV6-5 and TRBJ2-7; D is unclear. The CDR3 DNA follows: TGTGCCAGCATGGAGCCAGAGTCCTACGAGCAGTACTTC. This encodes CASMEPESYEQYF.